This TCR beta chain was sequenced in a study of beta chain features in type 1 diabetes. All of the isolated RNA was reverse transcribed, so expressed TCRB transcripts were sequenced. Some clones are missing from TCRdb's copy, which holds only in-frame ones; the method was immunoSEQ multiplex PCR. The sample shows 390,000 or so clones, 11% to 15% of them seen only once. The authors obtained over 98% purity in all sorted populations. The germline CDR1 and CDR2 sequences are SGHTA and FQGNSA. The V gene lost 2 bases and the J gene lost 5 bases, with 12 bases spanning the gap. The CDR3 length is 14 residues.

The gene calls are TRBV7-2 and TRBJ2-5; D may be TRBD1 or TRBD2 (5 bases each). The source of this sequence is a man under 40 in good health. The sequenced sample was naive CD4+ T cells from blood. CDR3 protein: CASSLSRGGETQYF. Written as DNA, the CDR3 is TGTGCCAGCAGCTTATCGAGGGGCGGGGAGACCCAGTACTTC.